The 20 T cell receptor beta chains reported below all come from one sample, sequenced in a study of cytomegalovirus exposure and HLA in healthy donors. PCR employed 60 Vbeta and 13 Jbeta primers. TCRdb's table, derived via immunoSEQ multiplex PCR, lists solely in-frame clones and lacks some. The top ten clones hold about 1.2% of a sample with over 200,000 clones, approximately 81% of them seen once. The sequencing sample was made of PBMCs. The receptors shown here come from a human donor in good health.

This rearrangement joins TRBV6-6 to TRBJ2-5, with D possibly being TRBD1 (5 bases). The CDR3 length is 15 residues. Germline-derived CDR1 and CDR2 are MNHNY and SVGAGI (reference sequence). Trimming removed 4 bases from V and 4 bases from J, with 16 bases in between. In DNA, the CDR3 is TGTGCCAGCAGTTCCAGGGATCCGGTGGGAGAGACCCAGTACTTC. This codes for CASSSRDPVGETQYF.

Written as DNA, the CDR3 is TGTGCCAGCAGCCGGGAGATCTCCTACGAGCAGTACTTC. The encoded protein is CASSREISYEQYF. The chain has TRBV2 and TRBJ2-7; possibly TRBD2 for D (6 bases). Germline CDR1 and CDR2: SNHLY and FYNNEI. Trimming shortened V by 6 bases and J by 0 bases, and 9 bases separated the two germline ends. The CDR3 loop spans 13 amino acids.

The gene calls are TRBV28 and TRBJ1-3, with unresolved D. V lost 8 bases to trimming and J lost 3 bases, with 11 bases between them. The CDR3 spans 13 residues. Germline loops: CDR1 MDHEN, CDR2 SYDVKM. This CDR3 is CASFTAGGNTIYF. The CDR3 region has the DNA TGTGCCAGCTTTACAGCGGGTGGAAACACCATATATTTT.

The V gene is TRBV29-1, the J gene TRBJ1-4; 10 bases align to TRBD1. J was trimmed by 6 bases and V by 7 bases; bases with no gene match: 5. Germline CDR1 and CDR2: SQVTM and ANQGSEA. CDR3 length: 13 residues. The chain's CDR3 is CSARTGGDEKLFF. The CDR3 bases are TGCAGCGCTAGGACAGGGGGGGATGAAAAACTGTTTTTT. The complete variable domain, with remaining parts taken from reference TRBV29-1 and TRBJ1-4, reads SAVISQKPSRDICQRGTSLTIQCQVDSQVTMMFWYRQQPGQSLTLIATANQGSEATYESGFVIDKFPISRPNLTFSTLTVSNMSPEDSSIYLCSARTGGDEKLFFGSGTQLSVL.

For the CDR3, the DNA is TGTGCCAGCAGCGTAGGGGTTACCGGGACTAGCGGGAGCCTCTCCTACGAGCAGTACTTC. Protein product: CASSVGVTGTSGSLSYEQYF. This chain uses TRBV9 with TRBJ2-7; 14 bases match TRBD2. J was trimmed by 0 bases and V by 0 bases; bases with no gene match: 11. The CDR3 has 20 residues. CDR1 is SGDLS and CDR2 is YYNGEE in the germline V gene.

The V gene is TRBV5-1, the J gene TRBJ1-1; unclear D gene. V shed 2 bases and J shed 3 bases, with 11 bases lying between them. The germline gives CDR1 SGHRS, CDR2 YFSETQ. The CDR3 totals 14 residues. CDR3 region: CASSFQAGDTEAFF. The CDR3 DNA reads TGCGCCAGCAGCTTCCAGGCCGGCGACACTGAAGCTTTCTTT.

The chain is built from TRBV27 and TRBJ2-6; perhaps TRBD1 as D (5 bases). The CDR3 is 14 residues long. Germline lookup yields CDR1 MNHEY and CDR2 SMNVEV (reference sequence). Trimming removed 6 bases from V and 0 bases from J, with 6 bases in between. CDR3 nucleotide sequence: TGTGCCAGCAGCAGGGACTCTGGGGCCAACGTCCTGACTTTC. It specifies CASSRDSGANVLTF.

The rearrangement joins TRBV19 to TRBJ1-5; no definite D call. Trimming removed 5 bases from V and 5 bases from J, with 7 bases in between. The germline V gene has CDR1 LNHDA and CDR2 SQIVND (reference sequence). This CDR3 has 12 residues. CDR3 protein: CASSFSYQPQHF. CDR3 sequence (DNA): TGTGCCAGTAGTTTTTCCTATCAGCCCCAGCATTTT. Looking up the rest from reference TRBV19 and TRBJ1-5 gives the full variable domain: DGGITQSPKYLFRKEGQNVTLSCEQNLNHDAMYWYRQDPGQGLRLIYYSQIVNDFQKGDIAEGYSVSREKKESFPLTVTSAQKNPTAFYLCASSFSYQPQHFGDGTRLSIL.

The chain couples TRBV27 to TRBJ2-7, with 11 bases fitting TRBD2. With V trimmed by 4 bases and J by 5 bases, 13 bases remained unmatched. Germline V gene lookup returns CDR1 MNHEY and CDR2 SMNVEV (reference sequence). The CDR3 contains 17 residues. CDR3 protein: CASSSAKTSGMLDEQYF. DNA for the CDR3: TGTGCCAGCAGTTCGGCGAAGACTAGCGGGATGTTGGACGAGCAGTACTTC.

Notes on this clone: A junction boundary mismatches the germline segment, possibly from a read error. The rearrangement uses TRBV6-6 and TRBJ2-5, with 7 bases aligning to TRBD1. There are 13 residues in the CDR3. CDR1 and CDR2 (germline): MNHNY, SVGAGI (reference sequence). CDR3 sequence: CASSYSTGHLGDF. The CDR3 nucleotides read TGTGCCAGCAGTTACTCGACAGGGCACCTTGGGGACTTC.

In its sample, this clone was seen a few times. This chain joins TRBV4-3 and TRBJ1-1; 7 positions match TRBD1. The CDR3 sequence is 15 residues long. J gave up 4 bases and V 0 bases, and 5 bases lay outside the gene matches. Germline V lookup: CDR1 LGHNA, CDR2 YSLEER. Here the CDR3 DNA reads TGCGCCAGCAGCCAAGATCGGGCAGGGGGCACTGAAGCTTTCTTT. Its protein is CASSQDRAGGTEAFF.

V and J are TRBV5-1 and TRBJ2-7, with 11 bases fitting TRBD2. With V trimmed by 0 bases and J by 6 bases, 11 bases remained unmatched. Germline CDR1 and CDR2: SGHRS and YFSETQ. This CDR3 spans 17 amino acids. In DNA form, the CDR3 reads TGCGCCAGCAGCTTGGATGTGACTAGCGGGGCTGGGGGCGAGCAGTACTTC. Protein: CASSLDVTSGAGGEQYF.

The CDR3 nucleotides are TGTGCCATCAGTGTGGAGGGTCGCAACGAGCAGTACTTC. It is translated as CAISVEGRNEQYF. The chain couples TRBV10-3 to TRBJ2-7; D may be TRBD2 (6 bases). Trimming cost V 4 bases and J 5 bases, with 12 bases left between them. The CDR3 sequence is 13 residues long. The V gene's germline CDR1 is ENHRY and CDR2 SYGVKD.

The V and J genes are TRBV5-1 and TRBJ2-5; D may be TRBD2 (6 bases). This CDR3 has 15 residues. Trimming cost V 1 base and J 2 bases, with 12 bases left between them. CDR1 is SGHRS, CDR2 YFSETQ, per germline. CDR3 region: CASSLLVEGQETQYF. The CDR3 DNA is TGCGCCAGCAGCTTGCTTGTGGAGGGGCAAGAGACCCAGTACTTC.

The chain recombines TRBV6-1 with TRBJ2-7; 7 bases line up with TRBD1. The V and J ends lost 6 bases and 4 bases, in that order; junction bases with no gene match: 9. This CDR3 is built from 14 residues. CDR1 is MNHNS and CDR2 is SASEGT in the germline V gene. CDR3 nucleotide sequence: TGTGCCAGCAGAGCTGAGACAGGGAGTTACGAGCAGTACTTC. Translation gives CASRAETGSYEQYF.

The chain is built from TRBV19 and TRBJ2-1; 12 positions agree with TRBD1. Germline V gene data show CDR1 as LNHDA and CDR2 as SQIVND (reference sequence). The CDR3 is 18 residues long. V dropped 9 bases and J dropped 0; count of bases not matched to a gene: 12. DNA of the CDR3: TGTGCCAGCAGGGACAGGGGGCGCGTCGGGAGCTCCTACAATGAGCAGTTCTTC. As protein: CASRDRGRVGSSYNEQFF.

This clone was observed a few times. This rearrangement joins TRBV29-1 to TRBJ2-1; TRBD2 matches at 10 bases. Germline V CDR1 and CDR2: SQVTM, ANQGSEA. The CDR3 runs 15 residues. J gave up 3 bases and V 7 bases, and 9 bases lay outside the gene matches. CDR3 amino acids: CSGRFSGRIYNEQFF. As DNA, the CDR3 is TGCAGCGGTAGATTTAGCGGGAGGATCTACAATGAGCAGTTCTTC.

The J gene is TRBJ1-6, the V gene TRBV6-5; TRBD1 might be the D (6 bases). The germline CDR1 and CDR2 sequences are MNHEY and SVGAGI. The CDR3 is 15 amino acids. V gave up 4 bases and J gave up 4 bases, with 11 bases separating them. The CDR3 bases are TGTGCCAGCAGTTCCCCCGGGACATATAATTCACCCCTCCACTTT. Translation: CASSSPGTYNSPLHF.

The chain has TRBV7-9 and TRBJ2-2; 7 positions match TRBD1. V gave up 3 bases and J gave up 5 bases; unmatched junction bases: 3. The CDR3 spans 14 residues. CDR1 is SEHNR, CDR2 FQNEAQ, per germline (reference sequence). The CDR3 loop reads CASSLTTGTGELFF. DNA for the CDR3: TGTGCCAGCAGCTTGACGACAGGGACCGGGGAGCTGTTTTTT.

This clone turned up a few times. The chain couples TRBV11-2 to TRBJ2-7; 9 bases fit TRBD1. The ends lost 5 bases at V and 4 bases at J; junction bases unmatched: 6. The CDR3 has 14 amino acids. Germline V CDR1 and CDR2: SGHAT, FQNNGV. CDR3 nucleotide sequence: TGTGCCAGCAGCCAAACAGGGGGCGATTACGAGCAGTACTTC. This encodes CASSQTGGDYEQYF.